The T cell receptor (beta chain) described here comes from a study of blood T cell repertoires in COVID-19. Authors' data handling: The authors estimated nucleated cell counts from reference gene primer amplification. TCRdb's table, derived via immunoSEQ multiplex PCR, lists solely in-frame clones and lacks some. Clonal size and the V and J genes are those of that table, whereas D and trimming came from the DNA. The repertoire holds 240,000 or so clones, with roughly 80% as singletons. V was clipped by 5 bases and J by 0 bases, with 17 bases between them. CDR1 GTSNPN and CDR2 SVGIG come from the germline V gene (reference sequence). The CDR3 runs to 16 residues.

This chain uses TRBV30 with TRBJ1-3; the D gene is possibly TRBD1 (6 bases). Sequencing was performed on peripheral blood. This receptor was taken from a woman older than 75 with acute or convalescent COVID-19. The DNA for the CDR3 is TGTGCCTGGGCGAAAGACAGGTTTAGCTCTGGAAACACCATATATTTT. Translated: CAWAKDRFSSGNTIYF.